The TCR beta chain described here comes from a study of cytomegalovirus exposure and HLA in healthy donors. Study-wide context: The 95 to 150 validation repertoires used a platform that matched the one used for the 550 to 800 first-cohort repertoires, as a later analysis reported.

For this clone: Its target is not known.

Sequencing used immunoSEQ multiplex PCR; TCRdb keeps in-frame clones, though not all of them. The table lists 150,000 to 200,000 clones, approximately 86% of them singletons. Notes on the study in general: Cytomegalovirus status, reportedly, was diagnosed with high specificity and sensitivity by the classifier.

CDR1 and CDR2 from the germline V gene are PRHDT and FYEKMQ (reference sequence). Between the trimmed V and J ends, which lost 4 bases and 5 bases, there was a span of 18 bases. This CDR3 has 16 amino acids. The J gene is TRBJ2-1, the V gene TRBV13; possible D gene TRBD2, 7 bases. The material sequenced was PBMCs. This sequence originates from a man aged 25 to 40 in good health and CMV-seropositive. The CDR3 loop reads CASSSTPGGGHNEQFF. In nucleotides, the CDR3 is TGTGCCAGCAGCTCCACGCCGGGGGGCGGCCACAATGAGCAGTTCTTC.